A single sample is the source of the 15 T cell receptor beta chains below, sequenced in a study of molecular identifiers for immune sequencing clone quantification. TCRdb passed the PCR reads through MiXCR, listing each CDR3 protein once. Among fewer than 100,000 distinct CDR3 sequences, under 25% were seen once, and the ten largest hold roughly 1%. Sequenced: naive CD8+ T cells from blood, with Jurkat cell RNA spiked in. Specified subset: FACS-sorted CD8+CD4-CCR7+CD45RA+ naive T cells. These receptors were collected from a human donor in good health. Some libraries in this study had Jurkat cell RNA spiked in.

This clonotype was counted ten times or more. The CDR3 region is CASSLALLVGRGADTQYF. The CDR3 DNA reads TGTGCCAGCAGCTTAGCGCTTCTGGTGGGCCGGGGGGCAGATACGCAGTATTTT. This sequence joins TRBV7-2 and TRBJ2-3; 7 nucleotides line up with TRBD2. There are 18 residues in the CDR3. Germline V gene data show CDR1 as SGHTA and CDR2 as FQGNSA. With V trimmed by 0 bases and J by 4 bases, 13 bases remained unmatched.

The V call is TRBV28, the J call TRBJ2-7; D remains unclear. Germline V lookup: CDR1 MDHEN, CDR2 SYDVKM. This CDR3 comprises 13 residues. The germline V and J ends were trimmed by 6 bases and 6 bases, with 15 bases remaining between them. The CDR3 nucleotides read TGTGCCAGCAGCCAAAAAGACGGGTCCGAGCAGTACTTC. It is translated as CASSQKDGSEQYF. Drawing the rest from reference TRBV28 and TRBJ2-7, the complete variable domain is DVKVTQSSRYLVKRTGEKVFLECVQDMDHENMFWYRQDPGLGLRLIYFSYDVKMKEKGDIPEGYSVSREKKERFSLILESASTNQTSMYLCASSQKDGSEQYFGPGTRLTVT.

Regarding this clonotype: One end of the junction is discordant with germline, which a read error may explain. This chain joins TRBV12-3 or TRBV12-4 and TRBJ2-7, with 9 bases fitting TRBD2. There are 14 residues in the CDR3. The CDR3 DNA sequence: TGTGCCAGCAGTCCGGGACTAGCAGCCTACAAGCAGTACTTC. This gives the protein CASSPGLAAYKQYF.

Regarding this clonotype: Possible read error: a much larger clone is one base away. The rearrangement uses TRBV14 and TRBJ2-5; D is undetermined. The CDR3 contains 12 residues. Per the germline V gene, CDR1 is SGHDN and CDR2 is FVKESK. CDR3 region: CASSQYQGTQYF. The CDR3 nucleotides read TGTGCCAGCAGCCAATACCAAGGGACCCAGTACTTC.

This chain links TRBV6-2 or TRBV6-3 with TRBJ1-1; D unresolved. This CDR3 has 14 residues. Germline V gene sequence: CDR1 MNHEY, CDR2 SVGEGT. Trimming shortened V by 8 bases and J by 0 bases, and 13 bases separated the two germline ends. The CDR3 is CASGFWQLNTEAFF. In DNA form, the CDR3 reads TGTGCCAGCGGTTTTTGGCAGTTGAACACTGAAGCTTTCTTT.

As regards this clonotype: With a much larger clone just one base away, this may be a read error. The chain uses TRBV5-3 and TRBJ2-1; D gene uncertain. TRBV5-3 is given ORF status, its function remaining uncertain. This CDR3 region has 11 residues. CDR3 nucleotide sequence: TGTGCCGGCAGCTCCAACAATGAGCAGTTCTTC. It encodes CAGSSNNEQFF.

This chain connects TRBV4-1 to TRBJ2-1; TRBD2 aligns across 7 bases. The junction had 18 bases not matched to a gene; V was cut back by 4 bases and J by 0 bases. Germline assignment: CDR1 MGHRA and CDR2 YSYEKL. The CDR3 is made up of 20 amino acids. CDR3 sequence reads: CASSPHRGFSRGSSYNEQFF. CDR3 nucleotide sequence: TGCGCCAGCAGCCCCCACCGGGGGTTCTCGCGGGGGAGCTCCTACAATGAGCAGTTCTTC.

Details on this clonotype: This could be a read error, since a much larger clone is one nucleotide away. This chain connects TRBV6-2 or TRBV6-3 to TRBJ1-1; 10 bases line up with TRBD1. V gave up 8 bases and J gave up 1 base; unmatched junction bases: 22. Germline-derived CDR1 and CDR2 are MNHEY and SVGEGT. The CDR3 runs to 20 residues. The CDR3 DNA is TGTGCCAGCGTGTTGGCTGGGACAGGGGTGGGGGACGCTAAGAACACTGAAGCTTTCTTT. Translation gives CASVLAGTGVGDAKNTEAFF.

To note about this clonotype: This may stem from a read error, because a much larger clone lies one nucleotide away. The genes are TRBV5-1 and TRBJ1-1, with 7 bases lining up with TRBD1. Germline CDR1 reads SGHRS; CDR2 reads YFSETQ. The CDR3 covers 16 residues. The CDR3 region is CASSKMLTGTNTVAFF. The CDR3 bases are TGCGCCAGCAGCAAAATGTTGACAGGGACGAACACTGTAGCTTTCTTT.

This clonotype has a handful of counts. The rearrangement joins TRBV11-2 to TRBJ1-3, with TRBD1 identical over 9 bases. Germline loops: CDR1 SGHAT, CDR2 FQNNGV. The CDR3 has 16 residues. The trim removed 2 bases at V and 1 base at J, leaving 3 bases unmatched. The chain's CDR3 is CASSLRDRASGNTIYF. The CDR3 nucleotides read TGTGCCAGCAGCTTACGGGACAGGGCGTCTGGAAACACCATATATTTT.

The rearrangement links TRBV5-1 to TRBJ2-7, with 7 bases lining up with TRBD2. CDR1 SGHRS and CDR2 YFSETQ come from the germline V gene. The CDR3 contains 20 residues. The ends lost 4 bases at V and 0 bases at J; junction bases unmatched: 22. Written as DNA, the CDR3 is TGCGCCAGCAGCGCAGGGACCGACGTCTTTCGGAGCGGGGCCTCCTACGAGCAGTACTTC. Translation: CASSAGTDVFRSGASYEQYF.

The chain combines TRBV28 with TRBJ2-3, with 7 bases aligning to TRBD1. V trimming: 7 bases; J trimming: 8 bases; junction bases outside the gene matches: 15. The germline V gene encodes CDR1 MDHEN and CDR2 SYDVKM. The CDR3 spans 15 residues. DNA of the CDR3: TGTGCCAGCACCCCCCGGACAGGAATCACGGGTACGCAGTATTTT. This translates into CASTPRTGITGTQYF.

This clonotype was found many times. The V call is TRBV27, the J call TRBJ2-1; 8 nucleotides line up with TRBD2. This CDR3 has 14 amino acids. The V gene end was trimmed by 5 bases and the J gene end by 4 bases; junction bases not matched to a gene: 4. Germline values: CDR1 MNHEY, CDR2 SMNVEV (reference sequence). CDR3 sequence (DNA): TGTGCCAGCAGTCCCGGACTAGCTTACAATGAGCAGTTCTTC. Amino acids: CASSPGLAYNEQFF.

In this sample, this clonotype turned up many times. The V and J genes are TRBV20-1 and TRBJ1-1; D ambiguous. The V and J ends lost 0 bases and 0 bases respectively, with 14 bases between them. CDR3 size: 16 residues. CDR1 and CDR2 from the germline V gene are DFQATT and SNEGSKA (reference sequence). CDR3: CSARDWVLRLNTEAFF. CDR3 in DNA: TGCAGTGCTAGAGATTGGGTGCTGCGACTGAACACTGAAGCTTTCTTT.

This clonotype was observed many times. V and J are TRBV6-2 or TRBV6-3 and TRBJ1-1; D gene unclear. V lost 6 bases, J lost 3 bases, and 5 bases lay in between. The CDR3 is 11 residues long. Looked up from germline, CDR1 is MNHEY and CDR2 is SVGEGT. The CDR3 loop is CASREDTEAFF. Here the CDR3 DNA reads TGTGCCAGCAGGGAAGACACTGAAGCTTTCTTT.